A single sample gave rise to the 13 T cell receptor beta chains below, sequenced in a study of CD8 T cells in Susac syndrome. Reverse transcription used roughly 0.45 to 1 ug RNA and random hexamers. A single record per CDR3 protein comes from TCRdb applying MiXCR to the immunoSEQ multiplex PCR reads. The table has over 350,000 distinct CDR3 sequences, 85% seen once. The source material was CD8+ T cells from PBMCs. The source of these receptors is a human donor with multiple sclerosis.

This clonotype came up a few times. The rearrangement joins TRBV28 to TRBJ1-1; no clear D. Germline-derived CDR1 and CDR2 are MDHEN and SYDVKM. The CDR3 contains 13 residues. Trimming cost V 5 bases and J 5 bases, with 12 bases left between them. The CDR3 bases are TGTGCCAGCAGTCCGGCGGGCGCGACTGAAGCTTTCTTT. Encoded protein: CASSPAGATEAFF.

V is TRBV5-6 and J is TRBJ2-7; 7 bases are a match to TRBD1. The CDR3 extends over 15 amino acids. CDR1 SGHDT and CDR2 YYEEEE come from the germline V gene. V lost 1 base to trimming and J lost 2 bases; unmatched junction nucleotides: 6. CDR3 in amino acids: CASSLWQGETYEQYF. The CDR3 coding sequence is TGTGCCAGCAGCTTGTGGCAGGGGGAGACCTACGAGCAGTACTTC.

This clonotype was seen only once. J is TRBJ1-1 and V is TRBV30, with D possibly matching TRBD1 (6 bases). Germline lookup yields CDR1 GTSNPN and CDR2 SVGIG (reference sequence). Trimming removed 5 bases from V and 3 bases from J, with 13 bases in between. The CDR3 length is 13 residues. The CDR3 region is CAWDLGGHTEAFF. The CDR3 DNA follows: TGTGCCTGGGATTTAGGGGGACACACTGAAGCTTTCTTT.

V gene TRBV4-1 combines with J gene TRBJ2-3; D is perhaps TRBD1 (5 bases). The V gene lost 1 base and the J gene lost 10 bases, with 9 bases spanning the gap. The CDR3 covers 12 residues. Germline V gene sequence: CDR1 MGHRA, CDR2 YSYEKL. The CDR3 sequence: CASSQVQDSQYF. The CDR3 bases are TGCGCCAGCAGCCAAGTACAGGATTCGCAGTATTTT.

V usage is TRBV7-9 and J usage is TRBJ2-7; TRBD2 matches at 10 bases. V was pared by 5 bases and J by 2 bases, with 9 bases of the junction left unmatched. Germline lookup yields CDR1 SEHNR and CDR2 FQNEAQ (reference sequence). The CDR3 runs to 16 residues. CDR3 DNA sequence: TGTGCCAGCAGCGAAACTAGCGGGGAGCAACCCTACGAGCAGTACTTC. Translating gives CASSETSGEQPYEQYF.

The chain recombines TRBV10-1 with TRBJ1-1; D unclear. The CDR3 has 14 residues. The ends were cut back, 0 bases at V and 8 bases at J, with 13 bases in the middle. CDR1 and CDR2 from the germline V gene are WNHNN and SYGVQD (reference sequence). The CDR3 region has the DNA TGCGCCAGCAGTGAGTCGATAGGGCTCGTCGAAGCTTTCTTT. The encoded protein is CASSESIGLVEAFF.

The chain combines TRBV12-3 or TRBV12-4 with TRBJ1-2; maybe TRBD1 (6 bases). V shed 10 bases and J shed 6 bases, with 9 bases lying between them. CDR3 length: 10 amino acids. CDR3 nucleotide sequence: TGTGCCACCCGACAGGATGGCTACACCTTC. Its translation: CATRQDGYTF.

The chain employs TRBV27 and TRBJ1-2; TRBD1 matches at 9 bases. V shed 5 bases, J shed 4 bases, and the junction held 8 bases outside the gene matches. The CDR3 covers 15 residues. In germline, CDR1 is MNHEY, CDR2 SMNVEV (reference sequence). This CDR3 reads CASSVGTGGGYGYTF. The CDR3 DNA sequence: TGTGCCAGCAGTGTAGGAACAGGGGGCGGCTATGGCTACACCTTC.

The chain couples TRBV12-3 or TRBV12-4 to TRBJ2-7; perhaps TRBD1 as D (6 bases). V shed 3 bases and J shed 3 bases, with 24 bases lying between them. CDR3 length equals 18 residues. Written as DNA, the CDR3 is TGTGCCAGCAGTTTTATCCCCTCACAGGGAAAAACTCACTACGAGCAGTACTTC. Its protein is CASSFIPSQGKTHYEQYF.

The chain joins TRBV27 to TRBJ2-3; possible D gene TRBD1, 5 bases. This CDR3 has 13 amino acids. V was clipped by 5 bases and J by 5 bases, with 11 bases between them. Germline lookup yields CDR1 MNHEY and CDR2 SMNVEV (reference sequence). For the CDR3, the DNA is TGTGCCAGCAGTGTGGGGCAGGTAGATACGCAGTATTTT. Protein sequence: CASSVGQVDTQYF.

The chain recombines TRBV27 with TRBJ2-1; D gene unclear. The CDR3 consists of 12 residues. CDR1 is MNHEY and CDR2 is SMNVEV in the germline V gene (reference sequence). The V end was cut by 3 bases, the J end by 6 bases, with 6 bases between. CDR3 residues: CASSFNSNEQFF. In DNA, the CDR3 is TGTGCCAGCAGTTTTAACAGCAATGAGCAGTTCTTC.

The chain is built from TRBV7-9 and TRBJ1-1; TRBD1 aligns across 7 bases. Unmatched junction bases numbered 12, after V lost 1 base and J lost 10 bases. Germline V CDR1 and CDR2: SEHNR, FQNEAQ (reference sequence). The CDR3 runs to 15 residues. The CDR3 nucleotides read TGTGCCAGCAGCTTAGGGTTTGGGACAGAGAGAGGAGCTTTCTTT. Its translation is CASSLGFGTERGAFF.

CDR3 DNA sequence: TGTGCCAGTAGTTTTGGACAGGGGGCGAGGACCGAGCAGTACTTC. Its translation is CASSFGQGARTEQYF. The chain is built from TRBV19 and TRBJ2-7; 11 positions agree with TRBD1. The ends lost 5 bases at V and 6 bases at J; junction bases unmatched: 9. Germline loops: CDR1 LNHDA, CDR2 SQIVND (reference sequence). There are 15 residues in the CDR3.